This TCR beta chain is drawn from a study of glioma-infiltrating T cells listed by TCRdb under 2016. Study-wide context: Low-grade gliomas were represented by WHO grade II oligodendrogliomas or astrocytomas, and glioblastomas were represented by WHO grade IV tumors that were sampled at initial rather than recurrent diagnosis. Sequencing of TCR alpha- and beta-chain repertoires was performed on glioma tissue, on non-neoplastic brain tissue, and on matched peripheral blood mononuclear cells. Three low-grade glioma patients, several primary glioblastoma patients, and three non-glioma patients who contributed non-neoplastic brain tissue made up the paired cohort. For blood libraries, the target was roughly 4.5- to 10-fold sequencing coverage of some 960,000 peripheral T cells. To measure divergence between tissue and blood T-cell populations, each tissue-infiltrating repertoire was compared with the peripheral blood repertoire of the same patient. Dexamethasone was administered to glioma patients for six or fewer days before surgery.

Surgical brain or tumor specimens were cryofrozen in liquid nitrogen immediately after resection, and peripheral blood cells were collected concurrently. Looking up the germline V gene yields CDR1 MDHEN and CDR2 SYDVKM. Compared with germline, V lacks 6 bases and J lacks 6 bases; bases without a gene match: 13. There are 15 amino acids in the CDR3, from cysteine to phenylalanine inclusive. Kept here is only the CDR3 DNA, which spans 45 bases and is read in frame from base 1. Results and caveats for the whole study, not just this receptor: Tissue and blood shared very few CDR3 sequences, a result attributed to high CDR3 diversity and limited sampling. VJ-independent divergence between tissue and blood was found to be below expectation in non-neoplastic patients but above expectation in all gliomas, particularly low-grade gliomas. A signature set of shared blood CDR3 motifs marked patients with low tissue-blood divergence and was depleted in highly divergent patients. The group comparisons were based on small numbers of patients: three non-neoplastic, three low-grade glioma and fewer than ten glioblastoma patients.

TCR alpha and beta CDR3 regions were amplified with the iRepertoire nested amplicon-rescue multiplex PCR (arm-PCR) platform from RNA. For one-step reverse transcription and amplification, 100-400 ng of tissue mRNA or PBMC total RNA was used as input. After bead purification, a secondary multiplex PCR added Illumina adapters, and libraries were gel-purified between 200 and 400 bp. Libraries carried internal 6-nucleotide barcodes used for demultiplexing. Libraries were sequenced on an Illumina MiSeq with 2x220 or 2x250 nucleotide paired-end reads. Per the original workflow: Paired reads were merged using FLASH 1.2.11 and were aligned to the GRCh37 human genome using BWA-MEM, after which TRA and TRB reads were extracted. For V and J assignment, an IMGT-derived reference of cassette sequences and CDR3 motifs that included pseudogenes was used. Reads were translated in three frames, and productive CDR3s were defined as those with a C...FGXG motif and no stop codons. Clonotypes were defined as unique combinations of V-J cassette pair and CDR3 amino acid sequence. Hamming distance filtering was applied to reads, with thresholds set by the sequence error rate of each sample in mapped regions. The raw public data were reprocessed by TCRdb itself: fastp quality trimming at Q25, MiXCR clonotype calling, in-frame beta chains only. All rows with the same CDR3 protein become a single entry with the most common DNA and genes. These V and J calls originate from TCRdb's pipeline instead of the authors' own analysis. This sample lists more than 300,000 distinct CDR3 sequences; about two fifths were detected once. The ten largest account for around 12% of the sample.

Remarks on this clonotype: Its antigen is unknown. Base-call qualities are not available, and no considerably larger clone is one nucleotide away.

This clonotype originated in a human donor with low-grade glioma or glioblastoma, undergoing nonglioma brain surgery, or in good health (not recorded which). The sequence is built from TRBV28 and TRBJ2-7, and TRBD2 matches 8 of the central bases. The sample comprised glioma tissue, nonneoplastic brain tissue, or PBMCs (not recorded which). The nucleotide sequence is given as TGTGCCAGCAGCTTAGCAGCAGGACTAGCAGGCGAGCAGTACTTC. Translation gives CASSLAAGLAGEQYF.